The source of this TCR beta chain is a study of shared clonotypes between healthy human individuals. Study findings and constraints: Generation probability values for non-shared clonotypes were lower than those for clonotypes shared by all four donors.

Using immunoSEQ multiplex PCR, the repertoire was profiled, and TCRdb retains in-frame clones only, with some absent. The repertoire holds approximately 2,000,000 clones, with around 93% as singletons. Points on this clone: Its target is not known.

CDR1 MDHEN and CDR2 SYDVKM come from the germline V gene. CDR3 length: 15 residues. Trimming pared 1 base from V and 2 bases from J, leaving 12 bases between. In the naive CD8 group, cells lacked CD45RO and were positively selected for CCR7, so terminally differentiated effector memory CD45RA+ cells were left out. This TCR was recovered from a man younger than 35 in good health. Some clones in this sample may be carry-over from other donors' samples. This chain uses TRBV28 with TRBJ2-7; D tentatively reads TRBD1 or TRBD2 (5 bases each). The sequenced sample consisted of naive CD8+ T cells from PBMCs. The CDR3 loop is CASSLYRGVPYEQYF. CDR3 nucleotide sequence: TGTGCCAGCAGTTTATACCGAGGGGTTCCCTACGAGCAGTACTTC.